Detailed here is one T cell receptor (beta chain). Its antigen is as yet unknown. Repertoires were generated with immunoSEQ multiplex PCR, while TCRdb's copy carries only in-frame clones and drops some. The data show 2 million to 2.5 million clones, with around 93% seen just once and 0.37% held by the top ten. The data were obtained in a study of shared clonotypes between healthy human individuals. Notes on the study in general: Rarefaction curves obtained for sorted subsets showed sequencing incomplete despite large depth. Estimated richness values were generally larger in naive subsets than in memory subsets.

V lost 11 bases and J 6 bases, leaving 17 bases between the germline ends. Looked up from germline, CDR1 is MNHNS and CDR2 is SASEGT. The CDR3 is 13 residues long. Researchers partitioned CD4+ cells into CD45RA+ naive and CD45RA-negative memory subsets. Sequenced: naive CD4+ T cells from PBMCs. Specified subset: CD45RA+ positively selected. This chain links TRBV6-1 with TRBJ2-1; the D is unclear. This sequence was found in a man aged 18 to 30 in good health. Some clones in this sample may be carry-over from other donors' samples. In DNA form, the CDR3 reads TGTGCCGTCCTCAAGGGTTGGATCAATGAGCAGTTCTTC. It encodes CAVLKGWINEQFF.